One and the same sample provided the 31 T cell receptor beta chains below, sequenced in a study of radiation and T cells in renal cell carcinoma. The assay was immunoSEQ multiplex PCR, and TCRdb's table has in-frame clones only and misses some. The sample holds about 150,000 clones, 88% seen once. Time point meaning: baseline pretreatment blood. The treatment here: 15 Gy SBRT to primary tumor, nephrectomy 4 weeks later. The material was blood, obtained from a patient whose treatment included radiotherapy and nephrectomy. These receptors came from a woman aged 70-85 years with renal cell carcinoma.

Here the CDR3 reads CASSGQGGLNEQFF. CDR3 nucleotide sequence: TGTGCCAGCAGCGGACAGGGGGGGTTGAATGAGCAGTTCTTC. The chain has TRBV11-2 and TRBJ2-1, with 10 bases aligning to TRBD1. CDR1 SGHAT and CDR2 FQNNGV come from the germline V gene. CDR3 length equals 14 residues. Trimming at V came to 5 bases and at J to 7 bases, leaving 5 bases not matched to a gene.

CDR3 sequence: CASSQSSYEQYF. CDR3 bases: TGTGCCAGCAGCCAGAGCTCCTACGAGCAGTACTTC. V and J are TRBV2 and TRBJ2-7; D remains unclear. From germline, CDR1 is SNHLY and CDR2 FYNNEI. This CDR3 is built from 12 residues. V lost 6 bases, J lost 0 bases, and 6 bases lay in between.

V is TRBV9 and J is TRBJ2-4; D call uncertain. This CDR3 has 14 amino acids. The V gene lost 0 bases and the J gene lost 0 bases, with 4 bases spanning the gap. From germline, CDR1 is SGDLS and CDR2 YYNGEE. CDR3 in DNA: TGTGCCAGCAGCGTAGGAATAGCCAAAAACATTCAGTACTTC. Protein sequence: CASSVGIAKNIQYF.

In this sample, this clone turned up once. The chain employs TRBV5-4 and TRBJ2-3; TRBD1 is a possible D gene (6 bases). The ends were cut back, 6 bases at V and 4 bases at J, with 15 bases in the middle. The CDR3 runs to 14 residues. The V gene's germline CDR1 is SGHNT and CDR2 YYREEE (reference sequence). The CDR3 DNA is TGTGCCAGCATACCCCCGGACAGCCCAGATACGCAGTATTTT. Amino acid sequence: CASIPPDSPDTQYF. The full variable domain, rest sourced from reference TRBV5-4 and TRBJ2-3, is ETGVTQSPTHLIKTRGQQVTLRCSSQSGHNTVSWYQQALGQGPQFIFQYYREEENGRGNFPPRFSGLQFPNYSSELNVNALELDDSALYLCASIPPDSPDTQYFGPGTRLTVL.

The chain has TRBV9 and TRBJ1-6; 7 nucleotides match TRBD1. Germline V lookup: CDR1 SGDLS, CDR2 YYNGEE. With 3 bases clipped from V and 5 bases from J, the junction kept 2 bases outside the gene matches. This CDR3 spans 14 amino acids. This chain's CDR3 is CASSAGGDNSPLHF. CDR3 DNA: TGTGCCAGCAGCGCAGGGGGAGATAATTCACCCCTCCACTTT.

The CDR3 is CASSLKGVGNEQFF. CDR3 DNA sequence: TGTGCCAGCAGCTTGAAGGGGGTGGGCAATGAGCAGTTCTTC. V is TRBV5-4 and J is TRBJ2-1, with D maybe TRBD1 (6 bases). Germline-derived CDR1 and CDR2 are SGHNT and YYREEE (reference sequence). Trimming cost V 1 base and J 6 bases, with 11 bases left between them. CDR3 length: 14 residues.

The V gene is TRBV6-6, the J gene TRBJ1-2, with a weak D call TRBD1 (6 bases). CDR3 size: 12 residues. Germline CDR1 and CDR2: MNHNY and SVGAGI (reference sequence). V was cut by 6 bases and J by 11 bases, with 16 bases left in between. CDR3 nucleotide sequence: TGTGCCAGCAGCACCCCGGCCGGACAGTACACCTTC. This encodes CASSTPAGQYTF.

DNA for the CDR3: TGTGCCAGCAGCGTAGAACAGGGGGCTAGATCACCCCTCCACTTT. Protein: CASSVEQGARSPLHF. The rearrangement links TRBV9 to TRBJ1-6; 9 nucleotides agree with TRBD1. Germline V gives CDR1 SGDLS, CDR2 YYNGEE. The CDR3 covers 15 residues. Trimming took 0 bases from V and 10 from J; bases not matched to a gene: 5.

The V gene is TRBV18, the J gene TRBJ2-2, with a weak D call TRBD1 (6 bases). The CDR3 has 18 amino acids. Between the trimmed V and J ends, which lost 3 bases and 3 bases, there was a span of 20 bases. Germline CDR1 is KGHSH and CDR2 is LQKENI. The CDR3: CASSPLPQGNRDTGELFF. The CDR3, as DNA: TGTGCCAGCTCACCCCTCCCACAGGGAAATAGGGACACCGGGGAGCTGTTTTTT.

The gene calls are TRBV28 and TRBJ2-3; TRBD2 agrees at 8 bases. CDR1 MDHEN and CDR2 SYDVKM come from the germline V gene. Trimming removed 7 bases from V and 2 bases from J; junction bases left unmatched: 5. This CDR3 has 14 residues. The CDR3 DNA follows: TGTGCCAGCATCGGGGGGGCCGACACAGATACGCAGTATTTT. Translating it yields CASIGGADTDTQYF.

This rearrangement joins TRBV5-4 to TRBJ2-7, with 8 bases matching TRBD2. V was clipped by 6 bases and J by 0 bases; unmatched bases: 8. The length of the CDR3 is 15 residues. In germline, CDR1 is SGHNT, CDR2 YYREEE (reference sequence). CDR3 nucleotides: TGTGCCAGCACCCAACAGCGGGGGAACTCCTACGAGCAGTACTTC. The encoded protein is CASTQQRGNSYEQYF.

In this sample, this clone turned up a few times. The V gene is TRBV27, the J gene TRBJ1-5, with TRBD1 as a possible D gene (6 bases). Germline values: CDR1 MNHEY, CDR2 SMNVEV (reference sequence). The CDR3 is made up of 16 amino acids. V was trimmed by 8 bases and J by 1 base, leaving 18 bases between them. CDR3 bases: TGTGCCAGCTCCCTGAGGGGGAAAGCAAGCAATCAGCCCCAGCATTTT. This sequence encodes CASSLRGKASNQPQHF.

The CDR3 DNA reads TGTGCCATCAGCGACCGGGACACATCCCAGGTTGTGCAGTTCTTC. It encodes CAISDRDTSQVVQFF. V is TRBV10-3 and J is TRBJ2-1; TRBD1 is a possible D gene (6 bases). Trimming removed 6 bases from V and 12 bases from J, with 24 bases in between. CDR1 is ENHRY and CDR2 is SYGVKD in the germline V gene. The CDR3 consists of 15 residues.

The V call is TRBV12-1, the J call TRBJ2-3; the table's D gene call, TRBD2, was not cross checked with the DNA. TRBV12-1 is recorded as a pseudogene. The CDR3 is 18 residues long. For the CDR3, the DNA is TGTGCCAGCAGCCCGGGACTAGCGGGGACCAAAGGCACAGATACGCAGTATTTT. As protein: CASSPGLAGTKGTDTQYF.

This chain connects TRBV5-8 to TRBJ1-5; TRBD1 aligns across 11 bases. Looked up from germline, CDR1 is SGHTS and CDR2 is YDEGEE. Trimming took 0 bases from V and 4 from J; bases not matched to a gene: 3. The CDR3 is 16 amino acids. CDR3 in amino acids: CASSLGDRGTNQPQHF. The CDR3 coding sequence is TGTGCCAGCAGCTTGGGGGACAGGGGGACGAATCAGCCCCAGCATTTT.

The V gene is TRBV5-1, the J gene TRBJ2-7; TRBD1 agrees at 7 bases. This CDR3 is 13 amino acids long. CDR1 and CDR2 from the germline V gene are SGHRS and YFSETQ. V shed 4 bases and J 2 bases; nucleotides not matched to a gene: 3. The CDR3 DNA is TGCGCCAGCAGCCCGGGACAGACCTACGAGCAGTACTTC. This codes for CASSPGQTYEQYF.

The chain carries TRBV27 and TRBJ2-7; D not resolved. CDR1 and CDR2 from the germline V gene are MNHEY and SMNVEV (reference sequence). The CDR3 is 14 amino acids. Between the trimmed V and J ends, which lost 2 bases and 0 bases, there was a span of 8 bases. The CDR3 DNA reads TGTGCCAGCAGTTTAGGGCGGTACTCCTACGAGCAGTACTTC. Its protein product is CASSLGRYSYEQYF.

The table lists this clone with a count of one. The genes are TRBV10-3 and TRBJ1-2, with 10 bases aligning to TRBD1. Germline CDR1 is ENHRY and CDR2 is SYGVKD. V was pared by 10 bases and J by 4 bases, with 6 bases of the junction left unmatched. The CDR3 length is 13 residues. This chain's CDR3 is CATGTGDTYGYTF. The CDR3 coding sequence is TGTGCCACCGGGACAGGGGACACCTATGGCTACACCTTC.

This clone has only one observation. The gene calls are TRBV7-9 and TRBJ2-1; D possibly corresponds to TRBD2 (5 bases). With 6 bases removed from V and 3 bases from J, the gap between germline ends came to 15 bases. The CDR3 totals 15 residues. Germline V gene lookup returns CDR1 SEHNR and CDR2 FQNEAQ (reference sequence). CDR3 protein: CASSSRGSFYNEQFF. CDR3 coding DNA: TGTGCCAGCAGTTCCCGAGGGTCCTTCTACAATGAGCAGTTCTTC.

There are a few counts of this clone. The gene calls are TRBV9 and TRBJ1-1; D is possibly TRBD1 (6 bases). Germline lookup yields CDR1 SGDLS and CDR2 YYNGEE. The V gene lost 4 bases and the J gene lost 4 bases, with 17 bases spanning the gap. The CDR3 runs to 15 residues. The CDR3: CASSRHRDLATEAFF. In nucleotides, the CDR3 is TGTGCCAGCAGCAGGCACAGGGATTTGGCCACTGAAGCTTTCTTT. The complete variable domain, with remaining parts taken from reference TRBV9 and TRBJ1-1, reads DSGVTQTPKHLITATGQRVTLRCSPRSGDLSVYWYQQSLDQGLQFLIQYYNGEERAKGNILERFSAQQFPDLHSELNLSSLELGDSALYFCASSRHRDLATEAFFGQGTRLTVV.

CDR3 DNA sequence: TGTGCCAGCACCCGCTTGGGACAGGGAATTAGCTATGGCTACACCTTC. Translation gives CASTRLGQGISYGYTF. The chain combines TRBV5-6 with TRBJ1-2; 9 bases align to TRBD1. Germline CDR1 reads SGHDT; CDR2 reads YYEEEE. The CDR3 has 16 amino acids. With 6 bases clipped from V and 4 bases from J, the junction kept 13 bases outside the gene matches.

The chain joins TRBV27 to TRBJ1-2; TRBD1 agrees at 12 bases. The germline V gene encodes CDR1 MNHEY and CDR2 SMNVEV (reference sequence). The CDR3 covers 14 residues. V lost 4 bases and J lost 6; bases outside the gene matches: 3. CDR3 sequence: CASSWDRGLDGYTF. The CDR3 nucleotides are TGTGCCAGCAGTTGGGACAGGGGGCTCGATGGCTACACCTTC.

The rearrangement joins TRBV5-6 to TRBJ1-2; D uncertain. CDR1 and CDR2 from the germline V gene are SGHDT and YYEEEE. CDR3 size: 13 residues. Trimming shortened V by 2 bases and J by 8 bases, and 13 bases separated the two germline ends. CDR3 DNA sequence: TGTGCCAGCAGCTTTTCCCGAAATGAAGGCTACACCTTC. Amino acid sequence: CASSFSRNEGYTF.

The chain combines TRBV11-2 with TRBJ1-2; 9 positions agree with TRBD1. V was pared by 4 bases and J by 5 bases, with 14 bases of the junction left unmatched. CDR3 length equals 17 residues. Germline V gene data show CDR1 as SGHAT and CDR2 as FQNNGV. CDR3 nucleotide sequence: TGTGCCAGCAGCTCAGCCGTACAGGGGGCTATATTGTATGGCTACACCTTC. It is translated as CASSSAVQGAILYGYTF.

The CDR3 is CASRRTGGNYGYTF. CDR3 in DNA: TGTGCCAGCAGACGGACAGGGGGGAACTATGGCTACACCTTC. The rearrangement links TRBV28 to TRBJ1-2; 10 bases are a match to TRBD1. CDR1 is MDHEN, CDR2 SYDVKM, per germline. There are 14 residues in the CDR3. Unmatched junction bases numbered 3, after V lost 6 bases and J lost 2 bases.

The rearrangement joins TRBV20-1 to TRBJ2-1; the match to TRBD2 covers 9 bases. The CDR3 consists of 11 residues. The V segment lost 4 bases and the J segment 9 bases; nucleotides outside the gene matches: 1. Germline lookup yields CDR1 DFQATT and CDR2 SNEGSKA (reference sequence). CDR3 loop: CSATAGGEQFF. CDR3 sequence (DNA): TGCAGTGCTACAGCGGGGGGTGAGCAGTTCTTC.

DNA for the CDR3: TGTGCCAGCAGCTTCTTCCGGCGAGCATCCTACGAGCAGTACTTC. Encoded protein: CASSFFRRASYEQYF. This chain uses TRBV5-5 with TRBJ2-7; D unresolved. Germline assignment: CDR1 SGHKS and CDR2 YYEKEE (reference sequence). Trimming pared 2 bases from V and 1 base from J, leaving 13 bases between. CDR3 size: 15 residues.

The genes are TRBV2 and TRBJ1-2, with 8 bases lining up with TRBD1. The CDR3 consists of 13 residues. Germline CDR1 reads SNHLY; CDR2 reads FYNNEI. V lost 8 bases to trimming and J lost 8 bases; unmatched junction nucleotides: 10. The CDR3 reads CASLLDRARGYTF. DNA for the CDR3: TGTGCCAGCCTTCTGGACAGGGCTAGAGGCTACACCTTC.

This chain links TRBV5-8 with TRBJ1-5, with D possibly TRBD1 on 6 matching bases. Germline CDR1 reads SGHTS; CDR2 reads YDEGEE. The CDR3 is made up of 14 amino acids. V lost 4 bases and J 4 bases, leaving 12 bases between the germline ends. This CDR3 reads CASSPGAANQPQHF. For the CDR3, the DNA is TGTGCCAGCAGCCCGGGGGCGGCGAATCAGCCCCAGCATTTT.

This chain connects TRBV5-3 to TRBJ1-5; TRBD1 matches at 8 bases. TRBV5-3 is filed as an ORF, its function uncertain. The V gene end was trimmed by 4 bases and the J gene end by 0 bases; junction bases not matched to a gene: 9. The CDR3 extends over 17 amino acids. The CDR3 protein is CARSGGQGYGSNQPQHF. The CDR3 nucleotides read TGTGCCAGAAGCGGAGGACAGGGTTATGGTAGCAATCAGCCCCAGCATTTT.

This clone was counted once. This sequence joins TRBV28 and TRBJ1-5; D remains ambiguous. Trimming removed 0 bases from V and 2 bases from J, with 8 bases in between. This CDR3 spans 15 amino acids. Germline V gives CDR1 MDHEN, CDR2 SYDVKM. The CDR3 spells CASSLWGKGNQPQHF. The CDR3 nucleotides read TGTGCCAGCAGTTTATGGGGGAAAGGCAATCAGCCCCAGCATTTT.